This T cell receptor (beta chain) is from a study of blood T cell repertoires in COVID-19. Study in general: COVID-19 samples from acute and convalescent phases originated in the United States, Italy and Spain. T cells, B-cell-depleted T cells, or PBMCs supplied cDNA or gDNA.

Authors' data handling: Amplification from reference gene primers served as the basis for estimated nucleated cell counts. Repertoires were generated with immunoSEQ multiplex PCR, while TCRdb's copy carries only in-frame clones and drops some. V, J and clone size were drawn from that table, and D and trimming were deduced from the DNA. Of more than 350,000 clones listed, roughly nine tenths are singletons. The CDR3 consists of 16 residues. V was trimmed by 2 bases and J by 2 bases, leaving 16 bases between them. Germline CDR1 SEHNR, CDR2 FQNEAQ (reference sequence). Input material: PBMCs or T cells enriched from blood (not recorded which). This receptor was obtained from a young man who had recovered from COVID-19. The rearrangement uses TRBV7-9 and TRBJ2-7; D might be TRBD1 (6 bases). The CDR3 region is CASSLIGGSLTYEQYF. For the CDR3, the DNA is TGTGCCAGCAGCTTAATAGGGGGTTCCCTAACCTACGAGCAGTACTTC.